The 8 T cell receptor beta chains listed next were all sequenced from one sample in a study of blood T cell repertoires in COVID-19. Clones were read by immunoSEQ multiplex PCR, and TCRdb kept only the in-frame ones, dropping some. The data contain some 180,000 clones, about four fifths of them singletons. The specimen was peripheral blood. These receptors were taken from a woman in her 70s who had recovered from COVID-19.

V usage is TRBV29-1 and J usage is TRBJ1-6; no firm D call. The CDR3 is 12 amino acids. V gave up 4 bases and J gave up 12 bases, with 13 bases separating them. The germline V gene encodes CDR1 SQVTM and CDR2 ANQGSEA. The CDR3: CSVADLEGPLHF. DNA of the CDR3: TGCAGCGTTGCGGACTTAGAGGGACCCCTCCACTTT.

The chain employs TRBV6-5 and TRBJ2-3; maybe TRBD1 (6 bases). This CDR3 spans 15 amino acids. CDR1 and CDR2 (germline): MNHEY, SVGAGI. V shed 4 bases and J shed 0 bases, with 11 bases lying between them. The CDR3 sequence: CASSSTGLSTDTQYF. CDR3 in DNA: TGTGCCAGCAGTTCGACAGGTTTGAGCACAGATACGCAGTATTTT.

This chain connects TRBV5-1 to TRBJ2-3; 9 bases agree with TRBD2. Germline V gene data show CDR1 as SGHRS and CDR2 as YFSETQ. The CDR3 covers 16 residues. Trimming took 4 bases from V and 2 from J; bases not matched to a gene: 8. This CDR3 reads CASSPATSGPTDTQYF. CDR3 in DNA: TGCGCCAGCAGCCCCGCCACTAGCGGGCCCACAGATACGCAGTATTTT.

J is TRBJ2-5 and V is TRBV6-6, with 8 bases identical to TRBD2. CDR3 length: 13 amino acids. V was clipped by 6 bases and J by 1 base; unmatched bases: 1. Germline values: CDR1 MNHNY, CDR2 SVGAGI (reference sequence). The chain's CDR3 is CASRRGVQETQYF. CDR3 bases: TGTGCCAGCAGGCGGGGGGTCCAAGAGACCCAGTACTTC.

The gene calls are TRBV10-1 and TRBJ2-5; tentative D call: TRBD1 (6 bases). This CDR3 contains 14 residues. The V end was cut by 2 bases, the J end by 7 bases, with 14 bases between. Germline V lookup: CDR1 WNHNN, CDR2 SYGVQD (reference sequence). The CDR3 reads CASSEDGTRGTQYF. Here the CDR3 DNA reads TGCGCCAGCAGTGAGGATGGGACAAGGGGGACCCAGTACTTC.

The gene calls are TRBV7-8 and TRBJ2-7; 8 bases agree with TRBD1. This CDR3 is built from 19 residues. V gave up 1 base and J gave up 2 bases; unmatched junction bases: 16. The germline V gene has CDR1 SGHVS and CDR2 FQNEAQ. The CDR3: CASSLGPTLSGTGAYEQYF. The CDR3, as DNA: TGTGCCAGCAGCTTAGGACCCACCCTCTCCGGGACAGGAGCCTACGAGCAGTACTTC. The complete variable domain, with remaining parts taken from reference TRBV7-8 and TRBJ2-7, reads GAGVSQSPRYKVAKRGQDVALRCDPISGHVSLFWYQQALGQGPEFLTYFQNEAQLDKSGLPSDRFFAERPEGSVSTLKIQRTQQEDSAVYLCASSLGPTLSGTGAYEQYFGPGTRLTVT.

Remarks on this clone: The same CDR3 is also encoded by other DNA sequences in this sample. The chain is built from TRBV30 and TRBJ1-2; D is perhaps TRBD1 (6 bases). V was pared by 2 bases and J by 4 bases, with 11 bases between. Germline V CDR1 and CDR2: GTSNPN, SVGIG (reference sequence). This CDR3 region has 13 residues. The CDR3 loop reads CAWSRDRPYGYTF. As DNA, the CDR3 is TGTGCCTGGAGTCGAGACAGGCCCTATGGCTACACCTTC.

The genes are TRBV3-1 (or the pseudogene TRBV3-2) and TRBJ2-5, with 7 bases matching TRBD2. The CDR3 has 15 amino acids. The V and J ends lost 3 bases and 0 bases, in that order; junction bases with no gene match: 4. CDR1 is LGHDT and CDR2 is YNNKEL in the germline V gene (reference sequence). CDR3 residues: CASSHPGGYQETQYF. CDR3 DNA: TGTGCCAGCAGCCACCCCGGGGGGTACCAAGAGACCCAGTACTTC.